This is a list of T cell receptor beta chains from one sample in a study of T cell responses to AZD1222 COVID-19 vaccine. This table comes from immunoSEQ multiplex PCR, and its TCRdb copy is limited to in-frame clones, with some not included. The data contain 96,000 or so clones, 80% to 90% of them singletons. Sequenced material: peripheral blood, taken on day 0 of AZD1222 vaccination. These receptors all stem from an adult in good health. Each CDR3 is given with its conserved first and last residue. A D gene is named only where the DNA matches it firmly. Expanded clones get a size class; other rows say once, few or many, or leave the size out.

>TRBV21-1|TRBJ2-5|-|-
CASSGLAGGVLETQYF
TGTGCCAGCAGTGGACTAGCGGGGGGGGTTCTCGAGACCCAGTACTTC
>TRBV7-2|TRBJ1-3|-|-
CASSLYRAASGNTIYF
TGTGCCAGCAGCTTATACAGGGCCGCCTCTGGAAACACCATATATTTT
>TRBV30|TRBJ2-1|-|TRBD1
CAWFTGTGGRNEQFF
TGTGCCTGGTTTACCGGGACAGGGGGAAGGAATGAGCAGTTCTTC
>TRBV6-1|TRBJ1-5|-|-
CASSDGRGDQPQHF
TGTGCCAGCAGTGACGGCAGGGGAGATCAGCCCCAGCATTTT
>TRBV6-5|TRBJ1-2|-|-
CASRTTYDDVDGYTF
TGTGCCAGCAGAACAACGTACGACGATGTTGATGGCTACACCTTC
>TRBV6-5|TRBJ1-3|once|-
CASSEGMRVDTIYF
TGTGCCAGCAGCGAGGGGATGCGGGTGGACACCATATATTTT
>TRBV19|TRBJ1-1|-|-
CASSRSGRTEAFF
TGTGCCAGTAGTAGGTCGGGAAGGACTGAAGCTTTCTTT
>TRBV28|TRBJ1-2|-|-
CASSLAGTLPSGDGYTF
TGTGCCAGCAGTTTGGCCGGGACGCTCCCTTCTGGCGATGGCTACACCTTC
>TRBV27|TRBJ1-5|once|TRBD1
CASSPDRLFQPQHF
TGTGCCAGCAGTCCGGACAGGTTGTTTCAGCCCCAGCATTTT
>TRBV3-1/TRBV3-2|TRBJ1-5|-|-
CASSPRGFRSQPQHF
TGTGCCAGCAGCCCAAGGGGGTTTCGTAGTCAGCCCCAGCATTTT
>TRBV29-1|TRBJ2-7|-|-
CSVVDDKTYEQYF
TGCAGCGTTGTGGACGACAAAACCTACGAGCAGTACTTC
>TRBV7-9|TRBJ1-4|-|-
CASSFGPTNEKLFF
TGTGCCAGCAGCTTCGGACCAACTAATGAAAAACTGTTTTTT
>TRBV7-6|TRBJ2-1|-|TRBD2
CASSPGLAGHGEQFF
TGTGCCAGCAGCCCGGGACTAGCGGGGCACGGTGAGCAGTTCTTC
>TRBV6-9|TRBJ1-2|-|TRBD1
CASTIQTGLIRGYTF
TGTGCCAGCACCATACAGACAGGGCTAATTAGGGGCTACACCTTC
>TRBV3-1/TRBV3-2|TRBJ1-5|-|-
CASSHRVDNQPQHF
TGTGCCAGCAGCCACAGGGTTGACAATCAGCCCCAGCATTTT
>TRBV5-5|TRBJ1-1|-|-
CASSLIRRGLEAFF
TGTGCCAGCAGCTTAATCCGCAGGGGCCTTGAAGCTTTCTTT
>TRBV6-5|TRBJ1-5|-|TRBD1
CASTDPGQGYQPQHF
TGTGCCAGCACCGACCCGGGACAGGGCTATCAGCCCCAGCATTTT
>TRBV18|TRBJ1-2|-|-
CASSMQGYGYTF
TGTGCCAGCTCAATGCAGGGGTATGGCTACACCTTC
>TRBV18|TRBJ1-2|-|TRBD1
CASSQTGVDGYTF
TGTGCCAGCTCACAAACAGGGGTGGATGGCTACACCTTC
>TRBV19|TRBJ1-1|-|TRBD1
CATGTDMNTEAFF
TGTGCCACCGGGACAGACATGAACACTGAAGCTTTCTTT
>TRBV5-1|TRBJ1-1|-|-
CASSLLGHSSNTEAFF
TGCGCCAGCAGCTTGCTGGGACACTCGTCCAACACTGAAGCTTTCTTT
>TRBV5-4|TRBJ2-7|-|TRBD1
CASSWEGQGADEQYF
TGTGCCAGCAGCTGGGAGGGACAGGGGGCCGACGAGCAGTACTTC
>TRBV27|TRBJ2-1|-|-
CASSFGQTYNEQFF
TGTGCCAGCAGTTTCGGGCAGACCTACAATGAGCAGTTCTTC
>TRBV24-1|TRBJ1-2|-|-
CATSDLSPSGHSYGYTF
TGTGCCACCAGTGATTTGTCTCCTTCGGGACACAGTTATGGCTACACCTTC
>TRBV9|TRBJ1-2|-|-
CASSEAGRDYGYTF
TGTGCCAGCAGCGAGGCAGGCAGGGACTATGGCTACACCTTC
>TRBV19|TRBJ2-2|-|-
CASGSLWGWDTGELFF
TGTGCCAGTGGAAGTCTGTGGGGGTGGGACACCGGGGAGCTGTTTTTT
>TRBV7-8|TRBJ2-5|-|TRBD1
CASSFGQGYIGETQYF
TGTGCCAGCAGCTTCGGACAGGGGTACATCGGAGAGACCCAGTACTTC
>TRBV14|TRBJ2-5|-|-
CASSQRERYQETQYF
TGTGCCAGCAGCCAACGCGAGCGGTACCAAGAGACCCAGTACTTC
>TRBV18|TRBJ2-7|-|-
CASSPRRQPYEQYF
TGTGCCAGCTCACCCCGGAGACAGCCCTACGAGCAGTACTTC
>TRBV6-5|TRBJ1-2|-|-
CASSPRRGGDGYTF
TGTGCCAGCAGCCCCCGGCGGGGGGGAGATGGCTACACCTTC
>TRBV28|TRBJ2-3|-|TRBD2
CASSGGGSTDTQYF
TGTGCCAGCAGTGGCGGGGGGTCTACAGATACGCAGTATTTT
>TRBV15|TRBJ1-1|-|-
CATSRARGLNTEAFF
TGTGCCACCAGCAGAGCCCGGGGGCTGAACACTGAAGCTTTCTTT
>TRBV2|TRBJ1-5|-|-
CASSAERDNQPQHF
TGTGCCAGCAGTGCGGAGAGGGACAATCAGCCCCAGCATTTT
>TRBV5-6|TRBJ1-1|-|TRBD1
CASSRTGVEMNTEAFF
TGTGCCAGCAGCCGGACAGGGGTTGAGATGAACACTGAAGCTTTCTTT
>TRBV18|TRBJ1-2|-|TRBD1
CASSPRGPGYTF
TGTGCCAGCTCACCGAGGGGGCCTGGCTACACCTTC
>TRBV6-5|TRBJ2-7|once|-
CASRDSGFYEQYF
TGTGCCAGCAGGGACTCCGGCTTCTACGAGCAGTACTTC
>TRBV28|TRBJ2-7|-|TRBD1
CASKWQGVQYEQYF
TGTGCCAGCAAATGGCAGGGGGTTCAATACGAGCAGTACTTC
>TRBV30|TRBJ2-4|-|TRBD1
CAWSMTGLAKNIQYF
TGTGCCTGGAGTATGACAGGGCTAGCCAAAAACATTCAGTACTTC